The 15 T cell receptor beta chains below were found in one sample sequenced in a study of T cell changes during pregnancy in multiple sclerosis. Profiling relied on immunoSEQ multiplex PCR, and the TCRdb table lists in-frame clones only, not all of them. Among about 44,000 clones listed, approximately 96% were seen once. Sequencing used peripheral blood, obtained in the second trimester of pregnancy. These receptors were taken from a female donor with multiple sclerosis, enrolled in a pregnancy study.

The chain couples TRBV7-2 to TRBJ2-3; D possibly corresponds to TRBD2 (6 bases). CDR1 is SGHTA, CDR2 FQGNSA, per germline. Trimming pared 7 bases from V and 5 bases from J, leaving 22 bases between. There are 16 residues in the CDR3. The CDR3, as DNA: TGTGCCAGCAACCCCCGGTGGCGGGGTTGGGAAGATACGCAGTATTTT. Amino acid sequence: CASNPRWRGWEDTQYF.

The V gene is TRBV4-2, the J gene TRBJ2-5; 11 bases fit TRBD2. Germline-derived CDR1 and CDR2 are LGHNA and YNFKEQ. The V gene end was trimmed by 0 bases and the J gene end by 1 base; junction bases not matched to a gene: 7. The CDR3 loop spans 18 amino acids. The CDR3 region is CASSQDLAGGRLQETQYF. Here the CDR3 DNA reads TGTGCCAGCAGCCAAGACTTAGCGGGGGGGCGTCTCCAAGAGACCCAGTACTTC.

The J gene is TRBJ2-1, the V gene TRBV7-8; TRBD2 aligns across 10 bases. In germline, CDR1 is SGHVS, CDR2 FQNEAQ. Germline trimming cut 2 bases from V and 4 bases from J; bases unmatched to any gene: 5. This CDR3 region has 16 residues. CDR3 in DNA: TGTGCCAGCAGCTTAAAACTAGCGGGGCCGTACAATGAGCAGTTCTTC. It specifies CASSLKLAGPYNEQFF.

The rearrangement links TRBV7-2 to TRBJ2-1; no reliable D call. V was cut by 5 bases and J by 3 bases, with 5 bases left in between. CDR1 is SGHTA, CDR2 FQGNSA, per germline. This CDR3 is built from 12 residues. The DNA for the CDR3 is TGTGCCAGCAGCCAAAACTACAATGAGCAGTTCTTC. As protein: CASSQNYNEQFF.

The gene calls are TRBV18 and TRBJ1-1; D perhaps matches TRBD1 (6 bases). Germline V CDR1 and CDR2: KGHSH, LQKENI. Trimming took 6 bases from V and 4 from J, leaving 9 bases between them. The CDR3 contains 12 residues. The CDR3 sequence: CASSEGGTEAFF. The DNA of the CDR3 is TGTGCCAGCTCCGAAGGGGGCACTGAAGCTTTCTTT.

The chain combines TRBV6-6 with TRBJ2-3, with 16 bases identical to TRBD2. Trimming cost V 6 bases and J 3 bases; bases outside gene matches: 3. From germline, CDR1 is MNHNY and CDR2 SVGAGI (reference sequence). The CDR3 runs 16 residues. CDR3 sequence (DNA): TGTGCCAGCAGGGGACTAGCGGGAGGGGGGACAGATACGCAGTATTTT. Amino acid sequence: CASRGLAGGGTDTQYF.

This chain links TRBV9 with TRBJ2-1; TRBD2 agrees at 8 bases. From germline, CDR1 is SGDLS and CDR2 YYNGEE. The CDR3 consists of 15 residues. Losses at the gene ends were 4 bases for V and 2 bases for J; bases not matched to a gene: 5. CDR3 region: CASSSAGGPYNEQFF. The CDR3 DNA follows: TGTGCCAGCAGCTCCGCGGGGGGCCCCTACAATGAGCAGTTCTTC.

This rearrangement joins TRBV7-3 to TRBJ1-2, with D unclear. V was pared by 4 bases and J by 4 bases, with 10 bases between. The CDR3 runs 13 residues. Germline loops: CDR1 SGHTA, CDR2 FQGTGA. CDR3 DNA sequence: TGTGCCAGCAGCTCCCCGGCGGGCTATGGCTACACCTTC. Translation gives CASSSPAGYGYTF.

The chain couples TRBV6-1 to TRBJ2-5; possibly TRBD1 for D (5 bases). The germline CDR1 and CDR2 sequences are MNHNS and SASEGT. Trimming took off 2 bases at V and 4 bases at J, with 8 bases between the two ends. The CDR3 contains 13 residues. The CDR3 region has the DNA TGTGCCAGCAGTGAAAGGGGCACAGAGACCCAGTACTTC. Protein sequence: CASSERGTETQYF.

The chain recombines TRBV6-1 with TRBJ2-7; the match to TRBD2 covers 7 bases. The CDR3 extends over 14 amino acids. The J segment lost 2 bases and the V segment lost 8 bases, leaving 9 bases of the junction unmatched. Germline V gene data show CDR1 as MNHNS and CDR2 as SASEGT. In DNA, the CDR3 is TGTGCCAGCTCGGGGGAGGGCTACACCTACGAGCAGTACTTC. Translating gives CASSGEGYTYEQYF.

CDR3 coding DNA: TGTGCCGCGCTGGGGCAGGGCCGGAACACCGGGGAGCTGTTTTTT. It codes for CAALGQGRNTGELFF. V gene TRBV2 combines with J gene TRBJ2-2, with a possible D match to TRBD1 (5 bases). The germline V gene encodes CDR1 SNHLY and CDR2 FYNNEI. This CDR3 has 15 residues. Trimming shortened V by 11 bases and J by 1 base, and 17 bases separated the two germline ends.

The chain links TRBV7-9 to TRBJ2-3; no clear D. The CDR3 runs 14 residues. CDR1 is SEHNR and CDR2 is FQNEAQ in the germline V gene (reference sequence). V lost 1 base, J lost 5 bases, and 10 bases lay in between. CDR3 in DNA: TGTGCCAGCAGCTTAGTGGGCCAAGTAGATACGCAGTATTTT. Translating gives CASSLVGQVDTQYF. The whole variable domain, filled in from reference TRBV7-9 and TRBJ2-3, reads DTGVSQNPRHKITKRGQNVTFRCDPISEHNRLYWYRQTLGQGPEFLTYFQNEAQLEKSRLLSDRFSAERPKGSFSTLEIQRTEQGDSAMYLCASSLVGQVDTQYFGPGTRLTVL.

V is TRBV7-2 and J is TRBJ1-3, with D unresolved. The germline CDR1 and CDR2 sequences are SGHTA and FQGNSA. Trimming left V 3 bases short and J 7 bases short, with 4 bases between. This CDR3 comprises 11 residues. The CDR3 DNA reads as TGTGCCAGCAGCTTGAGTAACACCATATATTTT. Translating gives CASSLSNTIYF.

The CDR3: CASSLPNRGEQYF. CDR3 DNA: TGTGCCAGCAGTTTACCCAACAGGGGCGAGCAGTACTTC. V gene TRBV27 combines with J gene TRBJ2-7, with 7 bases that match TRBD1. The length of the CDR3 is 13 residues. After removal of 2 bases from V and 6 bases from J, the junction contained 4 bases not matched to a gene. Germline CDR1 MNHEY, CDR2 SMNVEV (reference sequence).

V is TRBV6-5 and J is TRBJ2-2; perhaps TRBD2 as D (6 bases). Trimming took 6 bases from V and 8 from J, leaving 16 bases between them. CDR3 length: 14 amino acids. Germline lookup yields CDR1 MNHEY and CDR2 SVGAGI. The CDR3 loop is CASRPTREAGELFF. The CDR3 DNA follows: TGTGCCAGCAGGCCGACTAGGGAGGCTGGGGAGCTGTTTTTT.